Listed below are T cell receptor beta chains from one sample, sequenced in a study of blood T cell repertoires in COVID-19. Sequencing was performed with immunoSEQ multiplex PCR; in TCRdb, only in-frame clones are kept and a portion is missing. The sample has about 250,000 clones; approximately 89% are singletons. Sequenced input: peripheral blood. The receptors were gathered from a woman aged 30 to 39 with COVID-19, enrolled during active disease. Both conserved end residues are part of each CDR3. Each record gives: V gene, J gene, clone size, D gene, CDR3 DNA, CDR3 protein. A D gene is named only where the DNA matches it firmly. Expanded clones get a size class; other rows say once, few or many, or leave the size out.

V gene: TRBV11-2
J gene: TRBJ2-2
clone size: once
D gene: NA
CDR3 DNA: TGTGCCAGCAGCTTAGCCCAGGGAGGTACCGGGGAGCTGTTTTTT
CDR3 protein: CASSLAQGGTGELFF

V gene: TRBV5-4
J gene: TRBJ2-5
clone size: NA
D gene: NA
CDR3 DNA: TGTGCCAGCAGCTCGGATGGGAGGGAGACCCAGTACTTC
CDR3 protein: CASSSDGRETQYF

V gene: TRBV6-2/TRBV6-3
J gene: TRBJ2-1
clone size: NA
D gene: TRBD2
CDR3 DNA: TGTGCCAGCAGTTACTCTCGGGGGGGCCAGGTTGAGCAGTTCTTC
CDR3 protein: CASSYSRGGQVEQFF

V gene: TRBV6-1
J gene: TRBJ2-1
clone size: NA
D gene: TRBD1
CDR3 DNA: TGTGCCAGCAGTGTCCCTTCCGGGACAGGGGACGGCAATGAGCAGTTCTTC
CDR3 protein: CASSVPSGTGDGNEQFF

V gene: TRBV5-4
J gene: TRBJ2-3
clone size: once
D gene: NA
CDR3 DNA: TGTGCCAGCAGCCCGTCCCCGGGGTTTTCGGGCACAGATACGCAGTATTTT
CDR3 protein: CASSPSPGFSGTDTQYF

V gene: TRBV7-2
J gene: TRBJ2-3
clone size: NA
D gene: TRBD1
CDR3 DNA: TGTGCCAGCAGCCCGCCGTCCGGGACAGGGGGCACAGATACGCAGTATTTT
CDR3 protein: CASSPPSGTGGTDTQYF

V gene: TRBV7-9
J gene: TRBJ1-1
clone size: few
D gene: NA
CDR3 DNA: TGTGCCAGCAGCTTACAGGGAAACACTGAAGCTTTCTTT
CDR3 protein: CASSLQGNTEAFF

V gene: TRBV4-2
J gene: TRBJ1-5
clone size: NA
D gene: NA
CDR3 DNA: TGTGCCAGCAGCCAAGATAGACAGGGCAATCAGCCCCAGCATTTT
CDR3 protein: CASSQDRQGNQPQHF

V gene: TRBV7-8
J gene: TRBJ2-2
clone size: NA
D gene: TRBD1
CDR3 DNA: TGTGCCAGCAGCCCATGGGACAGGGGCACCGGGGAGCTGTTTTTT
CDR3 protein: CASSPWDRGTGELFF

V gene: TRBV18
J gene: TRBJ2-1
clone size: NA
D gene: TRBD2
CDR3 DNA: TGTGCCAGCTCACCGGGACTAGCGGGAGAAGGTGAGCAGTTCTTC
CDR3 protein: CASSPGLAGEGEQFF

V gene: TRBV3-1/TRBV3-2
J gene: TRBJ2-7
clone size: NA
D gene: NA
CDR3 DNA: TGTGCCAGCAGCCGTGGCCACTACGAGCAGTACTTC
CDR3 protein: CASSRGHYEQYF

V gene: TRBV29-1
J gene: TRBJ2-1
clone size: NA
D gene: TRBD2
CDR3 DNA: TGCAGCGCCAGCGGGAGGCTTCACAATGAGCAGTTCTTC
CDR3 protein: CSASGRLHNEQFF

V gene: TRBV5-6
J gene: TRBJ1-1
clone size: few
D gene: TRBD1
CDR3 DNA: TGTGCCAGCAGCGACCTCAGGGGGAAGAACACTGAAGCTTTCTTT
CDR3 protein: CASSDLRGKNTEAFF

V gene: TRBV5-1
J gene: TRBJ2-5
clone size: NA
D gene: NA
CDR3 DNA: TGCGCCAGCAGCTTGGGACCTACTAACCAAGAGACCCAGTACTTC
CDR3 protein: CASSLGPTNQETQYF

V gene: TRBV7-2
J gene: TRBJ2-7
clone size: NA
D gene: NA
CDR3 DNA: TGTGCCAGCAGGGGGACTTCCGAGCAGTACTTC
CDR3 protein: CASRGTSEQYF

V gene: TRBV7-9
J gene: TRBJ2-2
clone size: NA
D gene: TRBD2
CDR3 DNA: TGTGCCAGCCCTCGGGGGGTAGCGGGTGCGAACACCGGGGAGCTGTTTTTT
CDR3 protein: CASPRGVAGANTGELFF

V gene: TRBV24-1
J gene: TRBJ2-1
clone size: NA
D gene: TRBD2
CDR3 DNA: TGTGCCACCAGTGGATTTAGCGGGAACTACAATGAGCAGTTCTTC
CDR3 protein: CATSGFSGNYNEQFF

V gene: TRBV15
J gene: TRBJ1-2
clone size: NA
D gene: NA
CDR3 DNA: TGTGCCACCAGCAGAGACAGAGGCTATGGCTACACCTTC
CDR3 protein: CATSRDRGYGYTF

V gene: TRBV7-8
J gene: TRBJ2-7
clone size: few
D gene: NA
CDR3 DNA: TGTGCCAGCAGCTTAGGGGTCGGGACCTACGAGCAGTACTTC
CDR3 protein: CASSLGVGTYEQYF

V gene: TRBV3-1/TRBV3-2
J gene: TRBJ2-2
clone size: NA
D gene: TRBD2
CDR3 DNA: TGTGCCAGCAGCCAAGGGGTTAGCGGGGGTGCGAACACCGGGGAGCTGTTTTTT
CDR3 protein: CASSQGVSGGANTGELFF

V gene: TRBV27
J gene: TRBJ2-1
clone size: few
D gene: TRBD1
CDR3 DNA: TGTGCCAGCAGTCACCGGGACAGTTACAATGAGCAGTTCTTC
CDR3 protein: CASSHRDSYNEQFF

V gene: TRBV13
J gene: TRBJ2-3
clone size: NA
D gene: TRBD2
CDR3 DNA: TGTGCCAGCAGCCCTAGCGGGGGGCTGGGAGATACGCAGTATTTT
CDR3 protein: CASSPSGGLGDTQYF

V gene: TRBV6-2/TRBV6-3
J gene: TRBJ2-1
clone size: NA
D gene: NA
CDR3 DNA: TGTGCCAGCAGTTACTCCCTCCCCAATGAGCAGTTCTTC
CDR3 protein: CASSYSLPNEQFF

V gene: TRBV25-1
J gene: TRBJ2-3
clone size: once
D gene: TRBD2
CDR3 DNA: TGTGCCAGCAGTGAACTTGCGGGGGGCGGTTTATCAGATACGCAGTATTTT
CDR3 protein: CASSELAGGGLSDTQYF

V gene: TRBV9
J gene: TRBJ2-1
clone size: NA
D gene: TRBD2
CDR3 DNA: TGTGCCAGCAACCCTAGCGGGAGGCTCTACAATGAGCAGTTCTTC
CDR3 protein: CASNPSGRLYNEQFF

V gene: TRBV20-1
J gene: TRBJ2-3
clone size: NA
D gene: NA
CDR3 DNA: TGCAGTGCCCATAGCGGCGATACGCAGTATTTT
CDR3 protein: CSAHSGDTQYF

V gene: TRBV7-8
J gene: TRBJ1-2
clone size: NA
D gene: TRBD1
CDR3 DNA: TGTGCCAGCAGCCCAAAAAGGACAGGGGGCGCCTATGGCTACACCTTC
CDR3 protein: CASSPKRTGGAYGYTF

V gene: TRBV19
J gene: TRBJ1-2
clone size: NA
D gene: NA
CDR3 DNA: TGTGCCAGTAGTATAAGGGGCGTTGGCTACACCTTC
CDR3 protein: CASSIRGVGYTF

V gene: TRBV7-6
J gene: TRBJ2-5
clone size: NA
D gene: TRBD2
CDR3 DNA: TGTGCCAGCAGCATAGCGGGGGGCCAAGAGACCCAGTACTTC
CDR3 protein: CASSIAGGQETQYF

V gene: TRBV19
J gene: TRBJ2-3
clone size: NA
D gene: NA
CDR3 DNA: TGTGCCAGTCAGGTTCCTAGCACAGATACGCAGTATTTT
CDR3 protein: CASQVPSTDTQYF

V gene: TRBV6-4
J gene: TRBJ2-2
clone size: NA
D gene: NA
CDR3 DNA: TGTGCCAGCAGTGACTCGGTAGCCACCGGGGAGCTGTTTTTT
CDR3 protein: CASSDSVATGELFF

V gene: TRBV5-1
J gene: TRBJ1-5
clone size: NA
D gene: NA
CDR3 DNA: TGCGCCAGCAGCTTGACAGGATCAAATCAGCCCCAGCATTTT
CDR3 protein: CASSLTGSNQPQHF

V gene: TRBV5-1
J gene: TRBJ2-3
clone size: once
D gene: TRBD2
CDR3 DNA: TGCGCCAGCAGCCCGGGGGTCCTAGCGGGGAGCACAGATACGCAGTATTTT
CDR3 protein: CASSPGVLAGSTDTQYF

V gene: TRBV5-1
J gene: TRBJ1-1
clone size: NA
D gene: TRBD1
CDR3 DNA: TGCGCCAGCAGCCGGGACACCCACGGGACAGGTCGAAAAGAGGACACTGAAGCTTTCTTT
CDR3 protein: CASSRDTHGTGRKEDTEAFF

V gene: TRBV28
J gene: TRBJ1-3
clone size: NA
D gene: NA
CDR3 DNA: TGTGCCAGCAGTTCCCCTTCTGGAAACACCATATATTTT
CDR3 protein: CASSSPSGNTIYF

V gene: TRBV7-9
J gene: TRBJ2-7
clone size: NA
D gene: TRBD1
CDR3 DNA: TGTGCCAGCAGCGCCCCGGGACAGGGTTTCTACGAGCAGTACTTC
CDR3 protein: CASSAPGQGFYEQYF